This T cell receptor (beta chain) appears in the sequencing data of a study of shared clonotypes between healthy human individuals. The ends were cut back, 7 bases at V and 4 bases at J, with 17 bases in the middle. This CDR3 comprises 15 residues. Germline V lookup: CDR1 MNHNS, CDR2 SASEGT. The data were produced by immunoSEQ multiplex PCR, yet TCRdb's version contains in-frame clones alone and is incomplete. The sample includes more than 2 million clones, 90% to 96% seen only once; the top ten take around 0.13%. This sequence joins TRBV6-1 and TRBJ2-1; D might be TRBD2 (6 bases). This receptor was taken from a man in his late teens or twenties in good health. The material sequenced was naive CD4+ T cells sorted from blood. Specified subset: CD45RA+ positively selected. This chain's CDR3 is CASTEWGEVYNEQFF. Here the CDR3 DNA reads TGTGCCAGCACCGAGTGGGGGGAGGTATACAATGAGCAGTTCTTC.